These 17 T cell receptor beta chains originate from one sample sequenced in a study of T cell responses to AZD1222 COVID-19 vaccine. Assay: immunoSEQ multiplex PCR; the TCRdb copy retains only in-frame clones and omits some. The profile shows nearly 80,000 clones, around 80% of them singletons. The material sequenced was peripheral blood, taken on day 0 of AZD1222 vaccination. The receptors shown here come from an adult in good health.

This clone was observed a handful of times. The chain has TRBV24-1 and TRBJ2-3, with TRBD1 matching 7 bases. The CDR3 is 13 amino acids. Germline loops: CDR1 KGHDR, CDR2 SFDVKD. V gave up 3 bases and J gave up 10 bases; unmatched junction bases: 6. The CDR3 reads CATSDPGQRAQYF. CDR3 sequence (DNA): TGTGCCACCAGTGATCCGGGACAGAGGGCGCAGTATTTT.

This rearrangement joins TRBV4-1 to TRBJ1-3; 8 nucleotides match TRBD1. Germline V gives CDR1 MGHRA, CDR2 YSYEKL. The length of the CDR3 is 17 residues. V trimming: 1 base; J trimming: 0 bases; junction bases outside the gene matches: 5. The CDR3 here is CASSQGQQGASGNTIYF. DNA of the CDR3: TGCGCCAGCAGCCAAGGACAGCAGGGGGCCTCTGGAAACACCATATATTTT.

The DNA of the CDR3 is TGCGCCAGCAGCGTGGGACAGGGTCTGGGCTATGGCTACACCTTC. Translation: CASSVGQGLGYGYTF. This chain connects TRBV5-1 to TRBJ1-2, with 9 bases fitting TRBD1. Germline CDR1 reads SGHRS; CDR2 reads YFSETQ. The CDR3 runs to 15 residues. With 4 bases clipped from V and 4 bases from J, the junction kept 8 bases outside the gene matches.

The gene calls are TRBV2 and TRBJ1-2; TRBD1 agrees at 8 bases. There are 15 residues in the CDR3. Germline trimming cut 1 base from V and 8 bases from J; bases unmatched to any gene: 9. Germline loops: CDR1 SNHLY, CDR2 FYNNEI. The CDR3 region is CASSEEMGTGLGYTF. As DNA, the CDR3 is TGTGCCAGCAGTGAAGAAATGGGGACAGGATTAGGCTACACCTTC.

This sequence joins TRBV6-2 or TRBV6-3 and TRBJ1-2, with 7 bases fitting TRBD1. V lost 5 bases and J lost 8; bases outside the gene matches: 11. The length of the CDR3 is 14 residues. The germline CDR1 and CDR2 sequences are MNHEY and SVGEGT. The chain's CDR3 is CASSRQGLKSGYTF. The CDR3, as DNA: TGTGCCAGCAGTAGACAGGGCCTGAAATCCGGCTACACCTTC.

The chain employs TRBV27 and TRBJ1-2; no clear D gene. This CDR3 is built from 13 residues. In germline, CDR1 is MNHEY, CDR2 SMNVEV (reference sequence). V shed 3 bases and J shed 4 bases, with 9 bases lying between them. The CDR3 is CASSFQQTYGYTF. CDR3 DNA: TGTGCCAGCAGTTTCCAGCAAACCTATGGCTACACCTTC.

The CDR3 bases are TGTGCCAGCAGCTTTCAACGGAAGAACACTGAAGCTTTCTTT. Its protein product is CASSFQRKNTEAFF. This chain links TRBV5-5 with TRBJ1-1; the D is unclear. The length of the CDR3 is 14 residues. Germline CDR1 reads SGHKS; CDR2 reads YYEKEE (reference sequence). Trimming removed 2 bases from V and 1 base from J, with 9 bases in between. The entire variable domain, with the rest obtained from reference TRBV5-5 and TRBJ1-1, is as follows: DAGVTQSPTHLIKTRGQQVTLRCSPISGHKSVSWYQQVLGQGPQFIFQYYEKEERGRGNFPDRFSARQFPNYSSELNVNALLLGDSALYLCASSFQRKNTEAFFGQGTRLTVV.

The chain couples TRBV3-1 (or the pseudogene TRBV3-2) to TRBJ2-3; D uncertain. The CDR3 is made up of 13 amino acids. V lost 2 bases and J lost 2, with 5 bases in between. Germline CDR1 LGHDT, CDR2 YNNKEL (reference sequence). CDR3 amino acids: CASSQYLTDTQYF. The CDR3 DNA is TGTGCCAGCAGCCAATACCTCACAGATACGCAGTATTTT.

The chain has TRBV27 and TRBJ1-5; D may be TRBD1 (5 bases). CDR1 MNHEY and CDR2 SMNVEV come from the germline V gene (reference sequence). CDR3 length: 17 residues. V lost 2 bases to trimming and J lost 3 bases, with 17 bases between them. CDR3 coding DNA: TGTGCCAGCAGTTTAAAGTTCTGGCGGGGGAACAATCAGCCCCAGCATTTT. Its translation: CASSLKFWRGNNQPQHF.

V gene TRBV6-5 combines with J gene TRBJ1-5; D unclear. Germline assignment: CDR1 MNHEY and CDR2 SVGAGI. This CDR3 contains 15 residues. Trimming took 5 bases from V and 2 from J, leaving 13 bases between them. CDR3 sequence (DNA): TGTGCCAGCAGTACCGGGAGTTCTGGCAATCAGCCCCAGCATTTT. Its protein is CASSTGSSGNQPQHF.

This clone was counted between two and nine times. The CDR3 spells CASSPPQDRGRHEQYF. The CDR3 region has the DNA TGTGCCAGCTCACCACCACAAGACAGGGGGCGCCACGAGCAGTACTTC. This chain uses TRBV18 with TRBJ2-7; 10 bases are a match to TRBD1. The germline gives CDR1 KGHSH, CDR2 LQKENI. CDR3 length: 16 amino acids. Trimming removed 0 bases from V and 5 bases from J; junction bases left unmatched: 7.

As regards this clone: Other DNA sequences of this sample code for an identical CDR3. The rearrangement links TRBV10-2 to TRBJ2-3; D is undetermined. The CDR3 is 15 amino acids. The V gene lost 1 base and the J gene lost 0 bases, with 8 bases spanning the gap. The germline V gene has CDR1 WSHSY and CDR2 SAAADI. The CDR3 loop reads CASSEWGTSTDTQYF. DNA for the CDR3: TGCGCCAGCAGTGAGTGGGGAACTAGCACAGATACGCAGTATTTT.

This chain joins TRBV29-1 and TRBJ2-3; the D gene could be TRBD1 or TRBD2 (6 bases each). The V gene lost 5 bases and the J gene lost 4 bases, with 16 bases spanning the gap. CDR3 length: 14 amino acids. CDR1 is SQVTM, CDR2 ANQGSEA, per germline. The CDR3 sequence is CSVRGGHTADTQYF. Written as DNA, the CDR3 is TGCAGCGTTCGTGGGGGGCACACCGCAGATACGCAGTATTTT.

This clone was picked up a small number of times. V is TRBV19 and J is TRBJ1-4; D remains ambiguous. Germline V gene lookup returns CDR1 LNHDA and CDR2 SQIVND (reference sequence). This CDR3 contains 12 residues. Trimming removed 7 bases at V and 7 bases at J, with 10 bases between. The CDR3 sequence: CASNRRGEKLFF. CDR3 sequence (DNA): TGTGCCAGTAACCGACGCGGTGAAAAACTGTTTTTT.

The V gene is TRBV3-1 (or the pseudogene TRBV3-2), the J gene TRBJ1-5, with D tentatively TRBD1 (5 bases). V lost 1 base and J lost 3, with 7 bases in between. The CDR3 is 14 residues long. Germline V gene lookup returns CDR1 LGHDT and CDR2 YNNKEL (reference sequence). CDR3 protein: CASSQGDLNQPQHF. The CDR3 DNA sequence: TGTGCCAGCAGCCAAGGGGACCTCAATCAGCCCCAGCATTTT.

The chain recombines TRBV6-1 with TRBJ1-2; 8 nucleotides line up with TRBD1. The V and J ends lost 2 bases and 7 bases, in that order; junction bases with no gene match: 6. The CDR3 runs to 14 residues. The germline CDR1 and CDR2 sequences are MNHNS and SASEGT. DNA for the CDR3: TGTGCCAGCAGTGAACAGGGGGCAGTTGGTGGCTACACCTTC. Translation: CASSEQGAVGGYTF.

V gene TRBV5-1 combines with J gene TRBJ2-1; unclear D gene. This CDR3 has 17 amino acids. The germline gives CDR1 SGHRS, CDR2 YFSETQ. The ends were cut back, 1 base at V and 1 base at J, with 15 bases in the middle. In DNA form, the CDR3 reads TGCGCCAGCAGCTTGCTGGCCTCGTCCGGATCCTACAATGAGCAGTTCTTC. It specifies CASSLLASSGSYNEQFF.